This T cell receptor (beta chain) was identified during a study of response to subunit inactivated influenza vaccine. One entry per CDR3 protein, called by TCRdb with MiXCR from the RT-PCR reads. The sample has 710,000 or so distinct CDR3 sequences, about 15% seen once. General study points: The authors offered the suggestion that each seasonal influenza vaccination recruits few new T cells.

Germline V lookup: CDR1 LGHNA, CDR2 YSLEER. The CDR3 extends over 17 amino acids. The germline V and J ends were trimmed by 0 bases and 0 bases, with 13 bases remaining between them. This clonotype has a handful of counts. The antigen remains unidentified. The source of this sequence is a man between 45 and 60 years old who received an inactivated influenza vaccine. The sequencing used PBMCs from blood, collected 11 to 12 days after vaccination. V gene TRBV4-3 combines with J gene TRBJ2-3, with D unclear. The CDR3 sequence is CASSQDWTATSTDTQYF. In DNA form, the CDR3 reads TGCGCCAGCAGCCAAGATTGGACGGCCACTAGCACAGATACGCAGTATTTT.